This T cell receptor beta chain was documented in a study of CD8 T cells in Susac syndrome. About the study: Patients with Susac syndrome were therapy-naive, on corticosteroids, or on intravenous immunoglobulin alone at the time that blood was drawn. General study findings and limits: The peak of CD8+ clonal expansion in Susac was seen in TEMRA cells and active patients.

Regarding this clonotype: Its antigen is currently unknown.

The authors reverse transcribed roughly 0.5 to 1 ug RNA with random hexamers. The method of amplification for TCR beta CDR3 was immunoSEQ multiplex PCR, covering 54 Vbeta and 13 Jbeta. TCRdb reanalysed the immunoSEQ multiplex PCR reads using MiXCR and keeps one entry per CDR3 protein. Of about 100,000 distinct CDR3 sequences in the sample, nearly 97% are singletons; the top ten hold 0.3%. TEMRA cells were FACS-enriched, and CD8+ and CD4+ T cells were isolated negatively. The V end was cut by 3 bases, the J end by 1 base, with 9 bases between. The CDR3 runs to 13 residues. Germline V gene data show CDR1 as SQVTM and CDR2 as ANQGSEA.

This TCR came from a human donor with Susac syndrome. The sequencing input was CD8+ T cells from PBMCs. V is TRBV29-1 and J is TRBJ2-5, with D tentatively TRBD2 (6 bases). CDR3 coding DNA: TGCAGCGTTGATGACGGGAGCCAAGAGACCCAGTACTTC. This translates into CSVDDGSQETQYF.